These T cell receptor beta chains were read from a single sample in a study of blood T cell repertoires in COVID-19. Method: immunoSEQ multiplex PCR; TCRdb's copy keeps in-frame clones and lacks some. Here the sample spans 400,000 to 450,000 clones, 85% to 90% being singletons. The sample taken for sequencing was PBMCs or T cells enriched from blood (not recorded which). These receptors all come from a man younger than 40 who had recovered from COVID-19. Both conserved end residues are part of each CDR3. A D gene is named only where the DNA matches it firmly. Clone size is given for some rows only: seen once, a few or many times, or a class if the clone is expanded.

v_gene	j_gene	abundance	d_gene	CDR3aa	CDR3nt
TRBV30	TRBJ1-1	NA	NA	CARKGDMTEAFF	TGTGCCCGGAAGGGGGACATGACTGAAGCTTTCTTT
TRBV7-2	TRBJ2-7	NA	NA	CASSWRGTSYEQYF	TGTGCCAGCAGCTGGCGAGGAACCTCCTACGAGCAGTACTTC
TRBV28	TRBJ1-2	few	TRBD1	CASSPPGTGLSMGTF	TGTGCCAGCAGTCCACCAGGGACAGGGTTATCTATGGGCACCTTC
TRBV19	TRBJ1-5	NA	NA	CASSSRGNQPQHF	TGTGCCAGTAGTAGCCGGGGCAATCAGCCCCAGCATTTT
TRBV28	TRBJ2-5	NA	TRBD1	CASRASFWLSQGAQETQYF	TGTGCCAGCAGAGCCTCCTTTTGGCTTTCACAGGGGGCTCAAGAGACCCAGTACTTC
TRBV6-2/TRBV6-3	TRBJ1-2	NA	NA	CASSSAPEGKGYTF	TGTGCCAGCAGTTCGGCCCCCGAGGGAAAGGGCTACACCTTC
TRBV5-1	TRBJ2-1	NA	NA	CASSLKQFNEQFF	TGCGCCAGCAGCTTAAAACAGTTCAATGAGCAGTTCTTC
TRBV7-8	TRBJ2-2	NA	TRBD2	CASSYRTSGRAVTGELFF	TGTGCCAGCAGCTACAGGACTAGCGGGAGGGCCGTTACCGGGGAGCTGTTTTTT
TRBV5-3	TRBJ2-7	NA	TRBD2	CARSLLLGGCGWSYEQYF	TGTGCCAGAAGCTTGCTTTTGGGAGGGTGTGGGTGGTCGTACGAGCAGTACTTC
TRBV6-5	TRBJ1-4	once	TRBD1	CASSNRDRDEKLFF	TGTGCCAGCAGTAACCGGGACAGGGATGAAAAACTGTTTTTT
TRBV5-1	TRBJ2-2	NA	NA	CASGRDNNGELFF	TGCGCCAGCGGCCGCGACAATAACGGGGAGCTGTTTTTT